This passage covers 7 T cell receptor beta chains from one sample sequenced in a study of molecular identifiers for immune sequencing clone quantification. TCRdb used MiXCR to reprocess the PCR reads, holding one entry per CDR3 protein. Of 90,000 or so distinct CDR3 sequences in the sample, 20% to 25% were seen once. Input material: naive CD8+ T cells from blood, with Jurkat cell RNA spiked in. Sample subset: FACS-sorted CD8+CD4-CCR7+CD45RA+ naive T cells. The source is a human donor in good health. Some libraries in this study had Jurkat cell RNA spiked in.

This clonotype was seen many times. J is TRBJ1-1 and V is TRBV2; weak D call: TRBD1 (6 bases). The CDR3 spans 13 residues. V lost 7 bases, J lost 8 bases, and 17 bases lay in between. Germline V CDR1 and CDR2: SNHLY, FYNNEI. CDR3: CASNSPGGREAFF. CDR3 bases: TGTGCCAGCAACTCGCCCGGGGGGCGCGAAGCTTTCTTT.

This chain's CDR3 is CASSQDPGTAYNEQFF. The CDR3 nucleotides are TGCGCCAGCAGCCAAGATCCCGGGACAGCCTACAATGAGCAGTTCTTC. J is TRBJ2-1 and V is TRBV4-3; 7 nucleotides line up with TRBD1. This CDR3 spans 16 amino acids. Germline loops: CDR1 LGHNA, CDR2 YSLEER. The V and J ends lost 0 bases and 2 bases, in that order; junction bases with no gene match: 4.

This clonotype came up many times. The DNA for the CDR3 is TGTGCCAGCAGAGGTGGACTAGACCCGAACACCGGGGAGCTGTTTTTT. Translation gives CASRGGLDPNTGELFF. The chain uses TRBV2 and TRBJ2-2; TRBD2 agrees at 7 bases. Trimming removed 6 bases from V and 0 bases from J; junction bases left unmatched: 7. Germline lookup yields CDR1 SNHLY and CDR2 FYNNEI. The CDR3 sequence is 16 residues long.

This clonotype was counted many times. The chain recombines TRBV9 with TRBJ2-7; D gene uncertain. Germline CDR1 is SGDLS and CDR2 is YYNGEE. CDR3 length: 18 residues. The germline V and J ends were trimmed by 0 bases and 2 bases, with 21 bases remaining between them. This CDR3 reads CASSVVLLDGHHAYEQYF. The CDR3 DNA reads TGTGCCAGCAGCGTAGTGCTCTTGGACGGTCACCACGCCTACGAGCAGTACTTC.

This chain links TRBV12-3 or TRBV12-4 with TRBJ1-3, with 8 nucleotides matching TRBD1. V trimming: 4 bases; J trimming: 7 bases; junction bases outside the gene matches: 6. CDR3 size: 14 residues. DNA for the CDR3: TGTGCCAGCAGTTCCGGGACAGGCTTGAACACCATATATTTT. It is translated as CASSSGTGLNTIYF.

CDR3: CASSLWDNYGYTF. The DNA for the CDR3 is TGTGCCAGCAGTTTATGGGACAACTATGGCTACACCTTC. The V and J genes are TRBV12-3 or TRBV12-4 and TRBJ1-2; possibly TRBD1 for D (5 bases). With 2 bases removed from V and 2 bases from J, the gap between germline ends came to 6 bases. There are 13 residues in the CDR3.

DNA for the CDR3: TGTGCCTGGATTCCCGCCGGACGGACCGTGTCTAATGGCTACACCTTC. This sequence encodes CAWIPAGRTVSNGYTF. The chain employs TRBV30 and TRBJ1-2; D gene unclear. The germline CDR1 and CDR2 sequences are GTSNPN and SVGIG (reference sequence). This CDR3 is built from 16 residues. Trimming left V 4 bases short and J 6 bases short, with 24 bases between.